This T cell receptor beta chain was sequenced for a study of T cells in narcolepsy. V was cut by 6 bases and J by 10 bases, with 21 bases left in between. In germline, CDR1 is KGHSH, CDR2 LQKENI. The CDR3 totals 15 residues. Libraries were prepared by immunoSEQ multiplex PCR; TCRdb keeps only in-frame clonotypes and omits some of them. The data hold tens of thousands of clones, with 84% observed a single time. The chain carries TRBV18 and TRBJ2-2, with D possibly being TRBD1 or TRBD2 (5 bases each). The TCR comes from a human donor with narcolepsy. The sequenced material came from CD45RA- memory CD4+ T cells from PBMCs. The CDR3 is CASSPGTILAAELFF. The CDR3 DNA reads as TGTGCCAGCTCCCCCGGGACCATCTTGGCGGCGGAGCTGTTTTTT.